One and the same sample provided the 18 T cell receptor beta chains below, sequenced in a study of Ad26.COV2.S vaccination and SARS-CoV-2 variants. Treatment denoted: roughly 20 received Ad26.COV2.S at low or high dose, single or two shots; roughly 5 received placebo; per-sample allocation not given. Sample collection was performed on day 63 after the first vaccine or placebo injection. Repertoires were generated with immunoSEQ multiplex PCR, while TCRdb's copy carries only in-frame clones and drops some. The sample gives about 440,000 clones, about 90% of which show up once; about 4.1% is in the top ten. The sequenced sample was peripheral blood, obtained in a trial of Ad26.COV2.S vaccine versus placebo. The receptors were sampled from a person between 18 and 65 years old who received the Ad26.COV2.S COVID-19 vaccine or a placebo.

The CDR3 DNA follows: TGTGCCAGCAGTGAAGCGAAGACAGGAACCGATGAAAAACTGTTTTTT. Protein product: CASSEAKTGTDEKLFF. The V call is TRBV2, the J call TRBJ1-4; maybe TRBD1 (6 bases). CDR1 and CDR2 (germline): SNHLY, FYNNEI. The CDR3 extends over 16 amino acids. Trimming shortened V by 0 bases and J by 6 bases, and 14 bases separated the two germline ends.

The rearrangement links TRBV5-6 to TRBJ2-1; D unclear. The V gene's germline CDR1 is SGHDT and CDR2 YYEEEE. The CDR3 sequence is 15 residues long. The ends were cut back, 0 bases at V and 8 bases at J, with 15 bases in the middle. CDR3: CASSLDSHLRDEQFF. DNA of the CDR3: TGTGCCAGCAGCTTGGACAGCCACCTCCGGGATGAGCAGTTCTTC.

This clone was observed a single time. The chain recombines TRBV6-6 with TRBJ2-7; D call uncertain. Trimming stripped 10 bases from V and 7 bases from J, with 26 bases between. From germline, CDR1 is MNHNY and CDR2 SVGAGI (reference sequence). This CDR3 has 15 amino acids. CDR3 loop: CATDNYPARAREQYF. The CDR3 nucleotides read TGTGCCACCGACAACTACCCCGCCCGGGCACGGGAGCAGTACTTC.

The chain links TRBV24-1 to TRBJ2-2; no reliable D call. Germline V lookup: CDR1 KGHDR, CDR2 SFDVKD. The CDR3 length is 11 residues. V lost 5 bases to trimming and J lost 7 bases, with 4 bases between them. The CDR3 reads CATSAYGELFF. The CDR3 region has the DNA TGTGCCACCAGTGCCTACGGGGAGCTGTTTTTT.

CDR3 DNA sequence: TGTGCCAGCAGCGTAGACAGTGGTCCTTACAATGAGCAGTTCTTC. Its translation is CASSVDSGPYNEQFF. The chain recombines TRBV9 with TRBJ2-1, with D unresolved. This CDR3 is 15 amino acids long. Germline loops: CDR1 SGDLS, CDR2 YYNGEE. Trimming removed 0 bases at V and 4 bases at J, with 11 bases between.

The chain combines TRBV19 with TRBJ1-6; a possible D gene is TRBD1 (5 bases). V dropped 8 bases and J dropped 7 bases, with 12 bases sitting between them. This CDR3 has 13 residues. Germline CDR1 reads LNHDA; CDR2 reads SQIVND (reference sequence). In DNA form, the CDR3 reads TGTGCCAGTTCCGTGGGGCGGAATTCACCCCTCCACTTT. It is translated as CASSVGRNSPLHF. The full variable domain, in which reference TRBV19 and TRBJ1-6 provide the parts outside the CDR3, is DGGITQSPKYLFRKEGQNVTLSCEQNLNHDAMYWYRQDPGQGLRLIYYSQIVNDFQKGDIAEGYSVSREKKESFPLTVTSAQKNPTAFYLCASSVGRNSPLHFGNGTRLTVT.

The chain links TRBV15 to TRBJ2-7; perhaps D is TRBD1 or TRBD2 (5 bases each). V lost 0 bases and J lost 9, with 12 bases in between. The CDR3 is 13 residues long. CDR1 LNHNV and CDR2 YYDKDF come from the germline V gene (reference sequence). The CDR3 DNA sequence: TGTGCCACCAGCAGAGATCGGGTTGGGGGGCAGTACTTC. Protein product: CATSRDRVGGQYF.

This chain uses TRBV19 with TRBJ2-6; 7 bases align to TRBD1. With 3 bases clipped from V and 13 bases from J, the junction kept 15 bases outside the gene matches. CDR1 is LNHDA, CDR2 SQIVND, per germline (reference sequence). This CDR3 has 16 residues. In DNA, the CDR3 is TGTGCCAGTAGTATCTGGACAGGCCCAAGGTTTTCGGTCCTGACTTTC. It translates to CASSIWTGPRFSVLTF. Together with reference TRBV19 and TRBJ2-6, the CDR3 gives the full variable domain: DGGITQSPKYLFRKEGQNVTLSCEQNLNHDAMYWYRQDPGQGLRLIYYSQIVNDFQKGDIAEGYSVSREKKESFPLTVTSAQKNPTAFYLCASSIWTGPRFSVLTFGAGSRLTVL.

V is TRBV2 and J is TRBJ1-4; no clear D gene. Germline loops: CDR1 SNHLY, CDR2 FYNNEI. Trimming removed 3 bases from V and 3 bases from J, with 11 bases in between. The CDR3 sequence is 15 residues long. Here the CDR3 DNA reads TGTGCCAGCAGTGAGCGACGGGTTGCTAATGAAAAACTGTTTTTT. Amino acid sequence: CASSERRVANEKLFF.

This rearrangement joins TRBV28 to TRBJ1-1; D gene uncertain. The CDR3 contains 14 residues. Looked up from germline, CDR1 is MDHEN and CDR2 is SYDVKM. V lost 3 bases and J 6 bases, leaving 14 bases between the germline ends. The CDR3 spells CASSFSGLIAEAFF. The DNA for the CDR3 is TGTGCCAGCAGTTTTTCCGGACTAATAGCTGAAGCTTTCTTT.

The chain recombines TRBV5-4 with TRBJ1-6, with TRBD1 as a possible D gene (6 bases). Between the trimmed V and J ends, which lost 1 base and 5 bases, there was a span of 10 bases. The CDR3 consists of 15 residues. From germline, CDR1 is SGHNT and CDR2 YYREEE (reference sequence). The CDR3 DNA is TGTGCCAGCAGCTTGAAAGGGGGTCATAATTCACCCCTCCACTTT. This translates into CASSLKGGHNSPLHF. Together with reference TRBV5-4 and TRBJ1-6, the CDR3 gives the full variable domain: ETGVTQSPTHLIKTRGQQVTLRCSSQSGHNTVSWYQQALGQGPQFIFQYYREEENGRGNFPPRFSGLQFPNYSSELNVNALELDDSALYLCASSLKGGHNSPLHFGNGTRLTVT.

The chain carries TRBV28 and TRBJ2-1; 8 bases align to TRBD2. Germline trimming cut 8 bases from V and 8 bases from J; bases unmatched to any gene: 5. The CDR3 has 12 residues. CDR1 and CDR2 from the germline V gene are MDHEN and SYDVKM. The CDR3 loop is CASCPAGDEQFF. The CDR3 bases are TGTGCCAGCTGCCCAGCGGGAGATGAGCAGTTCTTC.

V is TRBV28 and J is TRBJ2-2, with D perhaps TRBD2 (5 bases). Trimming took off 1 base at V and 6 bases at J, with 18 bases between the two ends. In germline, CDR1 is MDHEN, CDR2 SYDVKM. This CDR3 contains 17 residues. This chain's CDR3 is CASSLSLGKEGSGELFF. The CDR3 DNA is TGTGCCAGCAGTTTATCTCTAGGAAAAGAGGGTTCCGGGGAGCTGTTTTTT.

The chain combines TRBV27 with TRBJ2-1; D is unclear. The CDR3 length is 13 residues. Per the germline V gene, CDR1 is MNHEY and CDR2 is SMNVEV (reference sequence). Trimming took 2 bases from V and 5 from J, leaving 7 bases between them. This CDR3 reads CASSLTADNEQFF. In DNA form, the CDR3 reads TGTGCCAGCAGTTTAACGGCCGACAATGAGCAGTTCTTC.

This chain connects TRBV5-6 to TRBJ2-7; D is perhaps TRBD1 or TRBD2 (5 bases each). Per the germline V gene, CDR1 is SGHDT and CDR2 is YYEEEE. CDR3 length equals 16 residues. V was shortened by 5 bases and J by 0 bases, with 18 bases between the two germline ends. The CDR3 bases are TGTGCCAGCAGACTTCTTGGGGGTGCGAGCTCCTACGAGCAGTACTTC. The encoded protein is CASRLLGGASSYEQYF.

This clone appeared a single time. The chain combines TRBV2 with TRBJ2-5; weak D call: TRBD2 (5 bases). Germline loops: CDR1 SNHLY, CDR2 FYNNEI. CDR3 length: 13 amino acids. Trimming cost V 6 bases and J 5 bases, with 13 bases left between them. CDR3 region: CASSRDSLETQYF. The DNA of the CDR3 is TGTGCCAGCAGCCGGGATAGCCTGGAGACCCAGTACTTC.

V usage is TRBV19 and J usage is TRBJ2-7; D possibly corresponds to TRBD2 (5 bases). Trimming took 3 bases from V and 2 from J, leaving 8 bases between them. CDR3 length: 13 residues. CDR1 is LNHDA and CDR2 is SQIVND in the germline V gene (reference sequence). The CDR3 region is CASSIEGAYEQYF. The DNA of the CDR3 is TGTGCCAGTAGTATTGAGGGTGCCTACGAGCAGTACTTC.

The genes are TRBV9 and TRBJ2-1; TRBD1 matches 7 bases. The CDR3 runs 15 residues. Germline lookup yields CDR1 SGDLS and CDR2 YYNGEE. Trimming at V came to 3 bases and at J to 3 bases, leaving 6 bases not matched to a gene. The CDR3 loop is CASSARQGVYNEQFF. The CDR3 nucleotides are TGTGCCAGCAGCGCGAGACAGGGAGTCTACAATGAGCAGTTCTTC.